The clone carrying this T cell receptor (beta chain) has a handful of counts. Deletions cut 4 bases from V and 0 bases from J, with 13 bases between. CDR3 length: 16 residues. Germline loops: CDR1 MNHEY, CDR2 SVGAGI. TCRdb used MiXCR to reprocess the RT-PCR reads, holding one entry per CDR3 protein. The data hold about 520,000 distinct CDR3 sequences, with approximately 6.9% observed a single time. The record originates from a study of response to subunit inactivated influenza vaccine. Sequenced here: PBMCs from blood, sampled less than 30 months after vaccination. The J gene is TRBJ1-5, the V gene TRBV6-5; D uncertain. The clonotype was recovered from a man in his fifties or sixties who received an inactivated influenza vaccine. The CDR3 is CASSSKSGYSNQPQHF. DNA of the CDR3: TGTGCCAGCAGTTCAAAGAGTGGTTATAGCAATCAGCCCCAGCATTTT.